This entry is about one T cell receptor beta chain. The entry originates in a study of cytomegalovirus exposure and HLA in healthy donors. The study ran its PCR with 60 Vbeta and 13 Jbeta primers. Profiling relied on immunoSEQ multiplex PCR, and the TCRdb table lists in-frame clones only, not all of them. The profile shows around 100,000 clones, around 69% of them singletons. CDR3 length: 16 residues. CDR1 is PRHDT and CDR2 is FYEKMQ in the germline V gene (reference sequence). The V end lost 0 bases, the J end lost 3 bases, and 15 bases lay between the germline ends. The TCR originated in a man under 40 in good health and CMV-seronegative. The chain carries TRBV13 and TRBJ2-7; D is possibly TRBD1 (5 bases). Sequences were obtained from PBMCs. Here the CDR3 reads CASSLGVGRADYEQYF. CDR3 DNA: TGTGCCAGCAGCTTAGGTGTAGGCAGGGCTGACTACGAGCAGTACTTC.